The 10 T cell receptor beta chains below were found in one sample sequenced in a study of blood T cell repertoires in COVID-19. Sequencing was performed with immunoSEQ multiplex PCR; in TCRdb, only in-frame clones are kept and a portion is missing. The sample includes 150,000 to 200,000 clones, more than 70% seen only once; the top ten take less than 3%. Sequencing was performed on peripheral blood. The receptors stem from a man between 60 and 70 years old with acute or convalescent COVID-19.

The chain joins TRBV6-1 to TRBJ2-7, with D possibly matching TRBD2 (7 bases). The CDR3 is 15 amino acids. Trimming left V 2 bases short and J 2 bases short, with 13 bases between. CDR1 is MNHNS, CDR2 SASEGT, per germline. The CDR3 DNA sequence: TGTGCCAGCAGTGAAATATCCGGGGGGCCCTACGAGCAGTACTTC. Translating it yields CASSEISGGPYEQYF.

The rearrangement links TRBV10-3 to TRBJ1-6; 9 positions match TRBD1. The CDR3 extends over 15 amino acids. The V segment lost 4 bases and the J segment 11 bases; nucleotides outside the gene matches: 9. CDR1 and CDR2 from the germline V gene are ENHRY and SYGVKD. The CDR3 bases are TGTGCCATCAGTGGCCCCGGGACAGGGATGGCACCCCTCCACTTT. Residues: CAISGPGTGMAPLHF.

This clone was observed a few times. This chain joins TRBV5-1 and TRBJ2-6, with D tentatively TRBD1 (7 bases). The CDR3 totals 15 residues. The V end lost 4 bases, the J end lost 9 bases, and 17 bases lay between the germline ends. Germline V lookup: CDR1 SGHRS, CDR2 YFSETQ. CDR3 sequence: CASSPPTGEVNVLTF. The CDR3 region has the DNA TGCGCCAGCAGCCCGCCAACAGGGGAGGTCAACGTCCTGACTTTC.

The gene calls are TRBV6-5 and TRBJ1-1, with D tentatively TRBD1 (6 bases). The germline gives CDR1 MNHEY, CDR2 SVGAGI. Trimming pared 2 bases from V and 8 bases from J, leaving 12 bases between. The CDR3 contains 13 residues. The CDR3 DNA sequence: TGTGCCAGCAGTTACCCAGGGACAAAAGAAGCTTTCTTT. It codes for CASSYPGTKEAFF.

The chain links TRBV7-8 to TRBJ1-3, with 7 positions matching TRBD1. The CDR3 has 17 residues. The V and J ends lost 5 bases and 0 bases, in that order; junction bases with no gene match: 10. Looked up from germline, CDR1 is SGHVS and CDR2 is FQNEAQ. CDR3: CASSHRQGPSSGNTIYF. CDR3 nucleotide sequence: TGTGCCAGCAGCCACAGACAGGGCCCGAGCTCTGGAAACACCATATATTTT.

This clone was detected only once. This sequence joins TRBV29-1 and TRBJ1-4; D is uncertain. The CDR3 is made up of 11 amino acids. Trimming removed 7 bases from V and 7 bases from J, with 10 bases in between. Germline V CDR1 and CDR2: SQVTM, ANQGSEA. The chain's CDR3 is CSGLGVEKLFF. In nucleotides, the CDR3 is TGCAGCGGGCTGGGAGTTGAAAAACTGTTTTTT.

The chain carries TRBV6-2 or TRBV6-3 and TRBJ2-2; D is ambiguous. The CDR3 is made up of 16 amino acids. Between the trimmed V and J ends, which lost 4 bases and 5 bases, there was a span of 17 bases. Germline CDR1 reads MNHEY; CDR2 reads SVGEGT. The CDR3 nucleotides read TGTGCCAGCAGTTCGCCCCTTAGTTTATGGACCGGGGAGCTGTTTTTT. Translated: CASSSPLSLWTGELFF.

This chain links TRBV19 with TRBJ1-5, with 7 bases lining up with TRBD1. With V trimmed by 5 bases and J by 6 bases, 16 bases remained unmatched. The germline CDR1 and CDR2 sequences are LNHDA and SQIVND (reference sequence). The CDR3 has 17 residues. The CDR3 reads CASSSGDGRGKGQPQHF. The CDR3 DNA sequence: TGTGCCAGTAGTTCGGGGGACGGCAGGGGGAAAGGTCAGCCCCAGCATTTT.

This clone was seen a few times. This sequence joins TRBV2 and TRBJ2-1, with a weak D call TRBD1 (5 bases). This CDR3 has 18 amino acids. Trimming removed 4 bases at V and 5 bases at J, with 24 bases between. The germline V gene has CDR1 SNHLY and CDR2 FYNNEI. The CDR3 coding sequence is TGTGCCAGCAGTGGTTCTAAGGGGTGGCAGGGTAAAGACAATGAGCAGTTCTTC. This gives the protein CASSGSKGWQGKDNEQFF.

This sequence joins TRBV11-3 and TRBJ2-2; 7 positions agree with TRBD1. Germline V lookup: CDR1 SGHNT, CDR2 YENEEA. V lost 5 bases, J lost 3 bases, and 6 bases stayed unmatched. CDR3 length: 15 amino acids. The CDR3: CASSNTTGYTGELFF. DNA of the CDR3: TGTGCCAGCAGCAACACGACAGGGTACACCGGGGAGCTGTTTTTT.